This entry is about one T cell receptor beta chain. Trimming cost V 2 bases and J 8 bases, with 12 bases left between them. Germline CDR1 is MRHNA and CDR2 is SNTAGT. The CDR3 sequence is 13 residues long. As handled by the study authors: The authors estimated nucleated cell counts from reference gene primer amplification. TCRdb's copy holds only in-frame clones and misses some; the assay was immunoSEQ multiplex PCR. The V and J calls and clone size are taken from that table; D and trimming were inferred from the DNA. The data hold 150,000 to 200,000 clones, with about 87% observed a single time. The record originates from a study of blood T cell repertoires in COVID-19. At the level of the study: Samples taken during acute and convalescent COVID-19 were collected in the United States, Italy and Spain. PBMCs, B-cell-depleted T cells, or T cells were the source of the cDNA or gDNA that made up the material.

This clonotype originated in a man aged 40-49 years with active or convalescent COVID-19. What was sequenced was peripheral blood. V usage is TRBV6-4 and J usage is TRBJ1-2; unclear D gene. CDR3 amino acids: CASSDGEVGGYTF. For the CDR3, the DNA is TGTGCCAGCAGTGACGGGGAGGTGGGAGGCTACACCTTC.